These T cell receptor beta chains were read from a single sample in a study of blood T cell repertoires in COVID-19. Sequencing was performed with immunoSEQ multiplex PCR; in TCRdb, only in-frame clones are kept and a portion is missing. The sample records 170,000 or so clones, 75% to 90% being singletons. Sequencing used peripheral blood. Every receptor here comes from a woman aged 70-85 years with COVID-19, enrolled during active disease. CDR3s include the opening cysteine and the closing phenylalanine or tryptophan. D genes are given only for firm matches. Clone size is not always given. Where it is, it says once, few, many or a class for expanded clones.

TRBV10-1	TRBD2	12	TRBJ2-1	NA	CASSESIAGEFF	TGCGCCAGCAGTGAGTCTATAGCGGGAGAGTTCTTC
TRBV15	NA	16	TRBJ1-3	NA	CATSRAAGKGGNTIYF	TGTGCCACCAGCAGAGCGGCAGGGAAGGGTGGAAACACCATATATTTT
TRBV5-1	TRBD2	15	TRBJ2-7	NA	CASSLSSGSGYEQYF	TGCGCCAGCAGCTTGTCTAGCGGGAGTGGGTACGAGCAGTACTTC
TRBV5-5	TRBD2	16	TRBJ2-3	once	CASSPGGLVVGDTQYF	TGTGCCAGCAGCCCAGGCGGACTAGTTGTAGGAGATACGCAGTATTTT
TRBV28	NA	14	TRBJ2-7	NA	CASSLEQGIYEQYF	TGTGCCAGCAGTTTAGAACAGGGAATCTACGAGCAGTACTTC
TRBV27	TRBD1	14	TRBJ1-1	NA	CASSSWTGNTEAFF	TGTGCCAGCAGTTCCTGGACAGGGAACACTGAAGCTTTCTTT
TRBV6-2/TRBV6-3	NA	14	TRBJ1-5	NA	CASSYISGGQPQHF	TGTGCCAGCAGTTACATCTCGGGGGGACAGCCCCAGCATTTT
TRBV11-3	NA	13	TRBJ2-1	NA	CASSSELYNEQFF	TGTGCCAGCAGCTCGGAGTTGTACAATGAGCAGTTCTTC
TRBV7-2	TRBD2	14	TRBJ2-3	once	CASSLLRGADTQYF	TGTGCCAGCAGCTTATTACGGGGGGCAGATACGCAGTATTTT
TRBV5-1	TRBD2	16	TRBJ2-2	once	CASSFLAGPNTGELFF	TGCGCCAGCAGCTTTTTAGCGGGTCCGAACACCGGGGAGCTGTTTTTT
TRBV28	TRBD1	17	TRBJ1-1	NA	CASSPLPYDRGGTEAFF	TGTGCCAGCAGCCCCCTCCCATACGACAGGGGTGGGACTGAAGCTTTCTTT
TRBV7-2	TRBD2	16	TRBJ2-1	NA	CASSRSTSGTYNEQFF	TGTGCCAGCAGCAGAAGCACTAGCGGGACCTACAATGAGCAGTTCTTC
TRBV7-2	NA	15	TRBJ2-5	NA	CASSRDIVGVETQYF	TGTGCCAGCAGCCGTGACATTGTAGGGGTTGAGACCCAGTACTTC
TRBV9	NA	13	TRBJ1-6	NA	CASSEQKNSPLHF	TGTGCCAGCAGCGAACAGAAGAATTCACCCCTCCACTTT
TRBV4-3	NA	15	TRBJ2-1	NA	CASSQDGLARNEQFF	TGCGCCAGCAGCCAAGACGGCCTAGCTAGGAATGAGCAGTTCTTC
TRBV28	TRBD2	15	TRBJ2-2	NA	CASRRGLVNTGELFF	TGTGCCAGCCGGCGGGGACTAGTGAACACCGGGGAGCTGTTTTTT
TRBV19	NA	16	TRBJ1-5	NA	CASSTGHSRGNQPQHF	TGTGCCAGTAGTACCGGACACTCAAGGGGCAATCAGCCCCAGCATTTT